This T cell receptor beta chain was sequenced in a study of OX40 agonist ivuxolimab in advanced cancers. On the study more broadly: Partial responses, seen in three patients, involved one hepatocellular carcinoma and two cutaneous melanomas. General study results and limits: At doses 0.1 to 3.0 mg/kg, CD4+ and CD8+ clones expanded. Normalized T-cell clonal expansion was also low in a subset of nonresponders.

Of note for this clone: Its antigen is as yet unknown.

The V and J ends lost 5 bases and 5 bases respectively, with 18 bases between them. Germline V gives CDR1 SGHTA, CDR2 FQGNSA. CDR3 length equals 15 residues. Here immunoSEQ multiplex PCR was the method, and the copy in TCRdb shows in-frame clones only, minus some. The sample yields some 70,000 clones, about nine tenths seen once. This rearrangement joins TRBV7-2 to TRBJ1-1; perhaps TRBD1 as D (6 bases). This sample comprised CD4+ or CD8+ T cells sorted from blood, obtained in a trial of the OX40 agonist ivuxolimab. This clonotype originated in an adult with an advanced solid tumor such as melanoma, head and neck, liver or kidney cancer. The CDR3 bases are TGTGCCAGCAGCCAGACCCGACAGGTTGGGACTGAAGCTTTCTTT. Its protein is CASSQTRQVGTEAFF.